What follows are 20 T cell receptor beta chains derived from one specimen sequenced in a study of CXCR3-negative and CXCR3-positive naive CD8 T cells. Via 5' RACE with UMI labels, TRB cDNA libraries were prepared. One entry per CDR3 protein, without DNA, is what TCRdb gives after re-calling the 5' RACE reads. The sample's table shows about 150,000 distinct CDR3 sequences. The study, taken as a whole, reports: Hydrophobicity of TRB CDR3s was greater in CXCR3-positive naive cells than in CXCR3-negative naive cells.

Their antigen targets remain unknown. Sequencing was carried out using naive CXCR3+ CD8+ T cells from blood. Regarding subset: CD45RO-CCR7+CD27+CD95- naive CD8+ T cells expressing CXCR3 (TNR3+). All receptors come from a human donor in good health. Some clones in this sample may be carry-over from other donors' samples.

The CDR3 is CASSPGQGAHEQFF. V is TRBV5-1 and J is TRBJ2-1; checking the TCRdb D call of TRBD1 is not possible without DNA. Germline CDR1 reads SGHRS; CDR2 reads YFSETQ. This CDR3 comprises 14 residues.

The chain recombines TRBV28 with TRBJ1-6; checking the TCRdb D call of TRBD1 is not possible without DNA. Germline V gives CDR1 MDHEN, CDR2 SYDVKM. The CDR3 is made up of 18 amino acids. The CDR3 here is CASSPDRELDSYNSPLHF.

This chain uses TRBV15 with TRBJ1-1. The CDR3 is made up of 14 amino acids. CDR1 is LNHNV, CDR2 YYDKDF, per germline (reference sequence). CDR3 amino acids: CATSRRTVNTEAFF.

The chain combines TRBV14 with TRBJ2-7; TCRdb designates TRBD2, a call that cannot be tested without DNA. The CDR3 covers 17 residues. Germline V gene lookup returns CDR1 SGHDN and CDR2 FVKESK. The CDR3: CASSRGTSGSLSYEQYF.

The gene calls are TRBV2 and TRBJ2-7; TCRdb names TRBD2, which stays unverified in the absence of DNA. CDR1 is SNHLY and CDR2 is FYNNEI in the germline V gene. CDR3 length equals 14 residues. The CDR3 region is CARQETLYSYEQYF.

V usage is TRBV7-9 and J usage is TRBJ2-1; TCRdb outputs TRBD2, but without DNA this stays unchecked. Germline-derived CDR1 and CDR2 are SEHNR and FQNEAQ (reference sequence). The CDR3 is made up of 19 amino acids. CDR3 amino acids: CASSDPDETGATSYNEQFF.

The chain joins TRBV4-2 to TRBJ1-1; checking the TCRdb D call of TRBD1 is not possible without DNA. CDR3 length: 17 residues. Germline V gives CDR1 LGHNA, CDR2 YNFKEQ. This CDR3 reads CASSQDPGNVMNTEAFF.

The chain uses TRBV29-1 and TRBJ1-1. Germline-derived CDR1 and CDR2 are SQVTM and ANQGSEA. The length of the CDR3 is 13 residues. The CDR3 spells CSSSGGTDTEAFF.

This chain connects TRBV7-2 to TRBJ2-1; TCRdb's D call of TRBD1 is untestable without DNA. The CDR3 runs 15 residues. Germline CDR1 is SGHTA and CDR2 is FQGNSA. This chain's CDR3 is CASSLVADRSNEQFF.

V gene TRBV4-3 combines with J gene TRBJ1-1. CDR1 and CDR2 from the germline V gene are LGHNA and YSLEER. The CDR3 loop spans 14 amino acids. The CDR3 protein is CASSRSAGGTEAFF.

The chain has TRBV12-3 or TRBV12-4 and TRBJ2-7; TCRdb's assignment of TRBD2 cannot be checked, as there is no DNA. CDR3 length: 14 amino acids. CDR3 residues: CASSVLTSGYEQYF.

V and J are TRBV4-2 and TRBJ2-1. The CDR3 contains 15 residues. Germline loops: CDR1 LGHNA, CDR2 YNFKEQ. The CDR3 region is CASSPEFSSYNEQFF.

V is TRBV20-1 and J is TRBJ2-3; TCRdb gives TRBD1 as the D gene, but with no DNA this cannot be confirmed. The CDR3 is 14 amino acids. Germline V gene sequence: CDR1 DFQATT, CDR2 SNEGSKA (reference sequence). Here the CDR3 reads CSAGHRAPSDTQYF.

This chain joins TRBV28 and TRBJ2-1; TCRdb designates TRBD2, a call that cannot be tested without DNA. In germline, CDR1 is MDHEN, CDR2 SYDVKM. The CDR3 has 16 residues. CDR3 amino acids: CASSSFRTSRHNEQFF.

V is TRBV7-6 and J is TRBJ2-1; TCRdb's D call of TRBD2 is untestable without DNA. CDR3 length: 16 amino acids. CDR1 is SGHVS and CDR2 is FNYEAQ in the germline V gene. CDR3 sequence: CASSSLEGLMIDEQFF.

The chain couples TRBV3-1 to TRBJ2-5. The germline CDR1 and CDR2 sequences are LGHDT and YNNKEL (reference sequence). The CDR3 runs 14 residues. The CDR3 reads CASSQEWQEETQYF.

The chain recombines TRBV7-9 with TRBJ2-7. This CDR3 is built from 13 residues. The germline V gene has CDR1 SEHNR and CDR2 FQNEAQ (reference sequence). The CDR3 here is CASSLPGSYEQYF.

V gene TRBV4-3 combines with J gene TRBJ2-2. The CDR3 runs 15 residues. Germline values: CDR1 LGHNA, CDR2 YSLEER. The CDR3 loop is CASSQDLSAIGELFF.

The chain couples TRBV28 to TRBJ2-7; TCRdb returns TRBD2, unconfirmable since there is no DNA. This CDR3 comprises 13 residues. Germline-derived CDR1 and CDR2 are MDHEN and SYDVKM. The CDR3 spells CASSLASVYEQYF.

The chain has TRBV6-5 and TRBJ2-1; the D gene TCRdb calls, TRBD1, cannot be checked with no DNA. The CDR3 runs 14 residues. CDR1 and CDR2 from the germline V gene are MNHEY and SVGAGI. This chain's CDR3 is CASSPASSYNEQFF.